This T cell receptor beta chain was identified during a study of T cells in Graves' hyperthyroidism and ophthalmopathy (dated by TCRdb to the late 2010s). Regarding the research as a whole: Peripheral blood was collected at initial diagnosis, before any treatment. Thyroid tissue and blood T-cell repertoires from about six Graves' hyperthyroidism patients were also compared in the study. The paper reports TCR Vbeta CDR3 sequencing of approximately 140 peripheral blood samples: some 41 ophthalmopathy, about 75 hyperthyroidism and around 17 progressor patients. Whether ophthalmopathy could be predicted prospectively was tested in an independent validation cohort made up of 18 to 20 hyperthyroidism patients plus 17 patients who later progressed to ophthalmopathy. Once sampling was done, hyperthyroidism patients were given methimazole at a starting dose of 30 mg daily, whereas ophthalmopathy patients were given high-dose intravenous methylprednisolone. To identify distinguishing TCR V-J signatures, a discovery cohort of some 100 patients was used, comprising 40 to 45 with Graves' ophthalmopathy and around 60 with stable Graves' hyperthyroidism. For training and testing, the 100 or so patients in the discovery cohort were randomly divided in a 7:3 ratio.

Study-wide findings and limitations: In cross-validation, a model built on a 13 V-J signature told ophthalmopathy apart from stable hyperthyroidism with approximately 90% sensitivity and around 83% specificity, and in testing the same model reached 80%/75%. Most expanded thyroid clonotypes (frequency above 0.001) were also detected in blood, suggesting blood repertoires may reflect thyroid immune responses. In validation, progression to ophthalmopathy was predicted by the model with 70.59% sensitivity and roughly 76% specificity, a median of 6.5 months before onset. Sample size was not statistically predetermined, and investigators were not blinded to group allocation.

Moderately to severely active disease, a Clinical Activity Score of at least 3, a NOSPECS grade of at least 4, and a duration under 3 months were present in ophthalmopathy patients. Any patient with an uncontrolled infection, another autoimmune disease, pregnancy or lactation was excluded. Diagnoses were based on clinical symptoms, serum thyroxine and TRAb, thyroid ultrasound and orbital computed tomography. PBMCs were isolated from about 10 ml of fresh peripheral blood by Ficoll-Paque density gradient centrifugation. Trizol reagent was used to extract total RNA, and RNA quality was then checked on an Agilent 2100 Bioanalyzer. The table lists this clonotype with many counts. Its antigen has not been determined. Base qualities are missing; no much larger clone stands one base away. The TCR beta CDR3 regions were amplified from the RNA transcripts. The first round of RT-PCR for the TCR CDR3 was performed with the HTBI primer set and the Qiagen OneStep RT-PCR kit. Libraries were constructed in a second round of multiplex PCR, after which size selection and purification were carried out. Libraries were sequenced paired-end with 100 bp reads on an Illumina HiSeq2000. The paper's processing steps were these. Raw data were processed with SOAPnuke, discarding reads with adapters, uncalled bases, mean Phred below 15, or no exact constant-primer or identifier match. COPE v1.2.5 was used to merge the high-quality paired reads, and each unique nucleotide sequence was defined as a clonotype. MiTCR v1.1 was used to align clonotypes to the IMGT TRBV, TRBD and TRBJ reference segments. The analysis included only V-J combinations with a frequency above 0.0001, which together covered approximately 99% of the repertoires. The TCS score was defined as the ratio of F50 (clonal expansion) to E x V (chaos), calculated using BLOSUM62-based TCRdist between CDR3 peptides within each V-J. Welch's t-statistics and random forest reduced approximately 520 V-J features to 13, which were used in a naive Bayes classifier (R e1071). TCRdb reworked the public reads: Q25 trimming with fastp, MiXCR clone assembly, productive beta chains retained. A single entry per CDR3 protein holds the most common genes and DNA from its merged rows. TCRdb, rather than the study authors, made the V and J calls. Across this sample there are 300,000 to 400,000 distinct CDR3 sequences, with about 18% seen only once. Together, the top ten hold about 38% of the sample.

CDR1 and CDR2 (SGDLS, YYNGEE) derive from the germline V gene. From cysteine to phenylalanine, the CDR3 is 16 amino acids long. CDR3 DNA is the only sequence kept; it has 48 bases, read in frame from the first base. V drops 0 bases and J drops 3 bases, leaving 15 bases in between. The sequenced sample was blood. The chain employs TRBV9 and TRBJ1-2, with the D gene not confidently named. This receptor was taken from a young man with Graves' ophthalmopathy. The nucleotide sequence reads as follows: TGTGCCAGCAGCGTAGGGGTCGTGGAGGATGACTATGGCTACACCTTC. The encoded protein is CASSVGVVEDDYGYTF.